The sequence of this T cell receptor (beta chain) was determined in a study of cytomegalovirus exposure and HLA in healthy donors. About this clone: The antigen remains unidentified.

Deletions cut 3 bases from V and 0 bases from J, with 17 bases between. Germline V gives CDR1 MNHEY, CDR2 SMNVEV (reference sequence). CDR3 size: 17 residues. The PCR had 60 Vbeta and 13 Jbeta primers. Per the study methods: The count from a later analysis was 60 million to 85 million unique TCR beta chains, some 10 million of them shared. TCRdb keeps only in-frame clones here, not all; method: immunoSEQ multiplex PCR. V and J calls and clone size are as listed in that table; D and trimming were resolved from the DNA. The sample has 95,000 to 130,000 clones; 60% to 85% are singletons. Findings and caveats of the study: The authors later found TCR association rates varying by HLA locus, with DRB1 most and HLA-C fewest. Of the V segments, some could not be distinguished, including TRBV6-2 and TRBV6-3, and were excluded. There were approximately 150 TCR beta chains listed as cytomegalovirus-associated.

The TCR originated in a woman under 30 in good health and CMV-seronegative. This chain uses TRBV27 with TRBJ1-1, with D uncertain. The sample comprised PBMCs. The chain's CDR3 is CASSFGMSRGMNTEAFF. The CDR3 DNA sequence: TGTGCCAGCAGTTTCGGGATGTCCCGGGGAATGAACACTGAAGCTTTCTTT.